Below, 21 T cell receptor beta chains from the same sample are listed, as sequenced in a study of beta chain features in type 1 diabetes. Of the isolated RNA, all was reverse transcribed, and so the sequenced material was expressed TCRB transcripts. Assay: immunoSEQ multiplex PCR; the TCRdb copy retains only in-frame clones and omits some. The table has roughly 350,000 clones, about 11% seen once; the top ten hold 0.015%. Sequenced input: naive CD4+ T cells from blood. Receptors originate from a woman under 40 in good health.

The chain recombines TRBV18 with TRBJ2-1; 11 nucleotides align to TRBD2. J gave up 2 bases and V 2 bases, and 8 bases lay outside the gene matches. CDR1 is KGHSH, CDR2 LQKENI, per germline. The CDR3 has 18 residues. In nucleotides, the CDR3 is TGTGCCAGCTCACCATTAGGGGGACTAGCGGAGGCCTACAATGAGCAGTTCTTC. It codes for CASSPLGGLAEAYNEQFF.

The chain has TRBV5-1 and TRBJ2-3, with TRBD1 as a possible D gene (6 bases). Germline lookup yields CDR1 SGHRS and CDR2 YFSETQ. V was pared by 2 bases and J by 3 bases, with 7 bases between. The CDR3 runs to 13 residues. The CDR3: CASSFQGTDTQYF. CDR3 nucleotide sequence: TGCGCCAGCAGCTTCCAGGGGACAGATACGCAGTATTTT.

The chain employs TRBV7-2 and TRBJ1-2; D is unresolved. Deletions cut 3 bases from V and 0 bases from J, with 8 bases between. The CDR3 is made up of 14 amino acids. Germline CDR1 is SGHTA and CDR2 is FQGNSA. The CDR3 nucleotides are TGTGCCAGCAGCTTTTCGGAGCCTAACTATGGCTACACCTTC. Its protein product is CASSFSEPNYGYTF.

V usage is TRBV28 and J usage is TRBJ2-5; TRBD2 agrees at 7 bases. The CDR3 totals 16 residues. The ends lost 7 bases at V and 5 bases at J; junction bases unmatched: 16. In germline, CDR1 is MDHEN, CDR2 SYDVKM. The DNA of the CDR3 is TGTGCCAGCAATCAGCCTGTCTTAGGGACTACGGAGACCCAGTACTTC. The encoded protein is CASNQPVLGTTETQYF.

The chain joins TRBV29-1 to TRBJ2-5, with D possibly TRBD2 on 6 matching bases. Germline CDR1 reads SQVTM; CDR2 reads ANQGSEA. V lost 7 bases and J 11 bases, leaving 20 bases between the germline ends. The CDR3 sequence is 12 residues long. Here the CDR3 reads CSAGGIQQEQYF. CDR3 nucleotides: TGCAGCGCTGGGGGGATCCAACAAGAGCAGTACTTC.

In its sample, this clone was seen a few times. The V gene is TRBV30, the J gene TRBJ1-3; 8 nucleotides align to TRBD1. The CDR3 loop spans 14 amino acids. The ends lost 5 bases at V and 2 bases at J; junction bases unmatched: 5. The germline CDR1 and CDR2 sequences are GTSNPN and SVGIG (reference sequence). CDR3 sequence reads: CAWDLTGAGNTIYF. The CDR3 DNA follows: TGTGCCTGGGACCTGACAGGGGCTGGAAACACCATATATTTT.

This chain uses TRBV7-2 with TRBJ2-1; TRBD2 agrees at 13 bases. V gave up 5 bases and J gave up 8 bases; unmatched junction bases: 6. Looked up from germline, CDR1 is SGHTA and CDR2 is FQGNSA. The CDR3 consists of 15 residues. The CDR3 coding sequence is TGTGCCAGCAGCGGACTAGCGGGAGTGAAATATGAGCAGTTCTTC. Its protein is CASSGLAGVKYEQFF. Together with reference TRBV7-2 and TRBJ2-1, the CDR3 gives the full variable domain: GAGVSQSPSNKVTEKGKDVELRCDPISGHTALYWYRQSLGQGLEFLIYFQGNSAPDKSGLPSDRFSAERTGGSVSTLTIQRTQQEDSAVYLCASSGLAGVKYEQFFGPGTRLTVL.

This clone was seen more than once but under ten times. The V gene is TRBV7-2, the J gene TRBJ1-1; 7 bases fit TRBD1. The germline CDR1 and CDR2 sequences are SGHTA and FQGNSA. This CDR3 spans 15 amino acids. Trimming at V came to 0 bases and at J to 4 bases, leaving 5 bases not matched to a gene. CDR3 sequence: CASSLAGTVRTEAFF. The CDR3 bases are TGTGCCAGCAGCTTAGCGGGGACAGTGCGCACTGAAGCTTTCTTT. Variable domain in full (rest from reference TRBV7-2 and TRBJ1-1): GAGVSQSPSNKVTEKGKDVELRCDPISGHTALYWYRQSLGQGLEFLIYFQGNSAPDKSGLPSDRFSAERTGGSVSTLTIQRTQQEDSAVYLCASSLAGTVRTEAFFGQGTRLTVV.

This clone was seen more than once but under ten times. The chain employs TRBV9 and TRBJ2-1; TRBD1 matches at 9 bases. The CDR3 runs 16 residues. The ends lost 3 bases at V and 0 bases at J; junction bases unmatched: 4. Germline CDR1 is SGDLS and CDR2 is YYNGEE. CDR3 DNA: TGTGCCAGCAGCGAACAGGGGGCCTTCTCCTACAATGAGCAGTTCTTC. This codes for CASSEQGAFSYNEQFF. Full variable domain (outside the CDR3, taken from reference TRBV9 and TRBJ2-1): DSGVTQTPKHLITATGQRVTLRCSPRSGDLSVYWYQQSLDQGLQFLIQYYNGEERAKGNILERFSAQQFPDLHSELNLSSLELGDSALYFCASSEQGAFSYNEQFFGPGTRLTVL.

This chain connects TRBV6-5 to TRBJ2-5; D possibly corresponds to TRBD2 (6 bases). V was cut by 0 bases and J by 1 base, with 6 bases left in between. Germline V gene lookup returns CDR1 MNHEY and CDR2 SVGAGI. This CDR3 has 14 residues. This chain's CDR3 is CASSYSSGQETQYF. In nucleotides, the CDR3 is TGTGCCAGCAGTTACTCTAGCGGCCAAGAGACCCAGTACTTC.

This clone has a handful of counts. V and J are TRBV27 and TRBJ2-5, with D possibly TRBD2 on 5 matching bases. V lost 6 bases to trimming and J lost 9 bases, with 26 bases between them. Germline V gene sequence: CDR1 MNHEY, CDR2 SMNVEV (reference sequence). This CDR3 spans 16 amino acids. The CDR3 nucleotides read TGTGCCAGCAGCCAAGATTCCAGCGGAGTAGTAACATCCCAGTACTTC. Its translation is CASSQDSSGVVTSQYF.

The chain recombines TRBV11-3 with TRBJ2-1; 11 bases are shared with TRBD2. After removal of 6 bases from V and 6 bases from J, the junction contained 4 bases not matched to a gene. Germline V gene lookup returns CDR1 SGHNT and CDR2 YENEEA. This CDR3 spans 14 amino acids. DNA for the CDR3: TGTGCCAGCAGTTCCGGGACTAGCGGCAATGAGCAGTTCTTC. This codes for CASSSGTSGNEQFF.

This chain connects TRBV21-1 to TRBJ2-1; the table assigns TRBD1, which was not confirmed against the DNA. TRBV21-1 represents a pseudogene. The CDR3 has 14 amino acids. CDR3 DNA sequence: TGTGCCAGCAGCAAAGTGGACACTAACAATGAGCAGTTCTTC. Translated: CASSKVDTNNEQFF.

This clone was seen a few times. V usage is TRBV28 and J usage is TRBJ2-7; 11 nucleotides agree with TRBD2. CDR3 length: 15 residues. J lost 2 bases, V lost 6 bases, and 6 bases had no gene match. Per the germline V gene, CDR1 is MDHEN and CDR2 is SYDVKM. CDR3 nucleotides: TGTGCCAGCAGCCAGGGACTAGCGGAGCCCTACGAGCAGTACTTC. It encodes CASSQGLAEPYEQYF.

This clone was detected only a few times. V and J are TRBV11-1 and TRBJ1-1; 7 bases match TRBD1. Per the germline V gene, CDR1 is SGHAT and CDR2 is FQDESV (reference sequence). The V gene end was trimmed by 7 bases and the J gene end by 11 bases; junction bases not matched to a gene: 10. This CDR3 is 12 amino acids long. The CDR3 DNA reads as TGTGCCAGCAAAGACAGGGTTTCGGGTGCTTTCTTT. Translated: CASKDRVSGAFF.

The rearrangement uses TRBV5-1 and TRBJ2-5; 7 nucleotides align to TRBD2. The CDR3 covers 15 residues. V shed 5 bases and J 2 bases; nucleotides not matched to a gene: 9. The V gene's germline CDR1 is SGHRS and CDR2 YFSETQ. CDR3 region: CASSTSAPIQETQYF. The CDR3 coding sequence is TGCGCCAGCAGTACTAGCGCTCCGATTCAAGAGACCCAGTACTTC.

This clone was recorded a few times. The chain is built from TRBV19 and TRBJ2-3, with TRBD2 as a possible D gene (5 bases). In germline, CDR1 is LNHDA, CDR2 SQIVND (reference sequence). V dropped 3 bases and J dropped 1 base, with 14 bases sitting between them. This CDR3 spans 16 amino acids. The CDR3: CASSMGSGSGTDTQYF. The CDR3 DNA follows: TGTGCCAGTAGTATGGGATCGGGGAGCGGCACAGATACGCAGTATTTT.

V and J are TRBV28 and TRBJ1-1; D is unclear. This CDR3 region has 14 residues. The V and J ends lost 6 bases and 7 bases respectively, with 18 bases between them. Germline assignment: CDR1 MDHEN and CDR2 SYDVKM. The CDR3 loop reads CASRLPGESREAFF. CDR3 coding DNA: TGTGCCAGCAGATTACCCGGGGAGTCCCGTGAAGCTTTCTTT.

This clone was counted only a few times. V and J are TRBV5-1 and TRBJ1-2, with a possible D match to TRBD1 (6 bases). Deletions cut 0 bases from V and 1 base from J, with 16 bases between. CDR1 and CDR2 (germline): SGHRS, YFSETQ. CDR3 size: 17 residues. The CDR3 spells CASSLAGGGHFNYGYTF. The CDR3 region has the DNA TGCGCCAGCAGCTTGGCCGGCGGGGGCCACTTTAACTATGGCTACACCTTC.

This clone appeared a few times. The chain joins TRBV6-1 to TRBJ2-7; 9 bases line up with TRBD2. There are 14 residues in the CDR3. J gave up 4 bases and V 3 bases, and 4 bases lay outside the gene matches. Germline V CDR1 and CDR2: MNHNS, SASEGT. CDR3: CASSDLSGRYEQYF. The DNA of the CDR3 is TGTGCCAGCAGTGATCTGAGCGGGAGGTACGAGCAGTACTTC.

J is TRBJ2-7 and V is TRBV7-2, with D tentatively TRBD2 (5 bases). The V gene's germline CDR1 is SGHTA and CDR2 FQGNSA. V gave up 6 bases and J gave up 4 bases, with 16 bases separating them. The CDR3 runs 14 residues. The CDR3 loop reads CASSPSYGVYEQYF. For the CDR3, the DNA is TGTGCCAGCAGTCCATCTTACGGGGTATACGAGCAGTACTTC.